This is a list of T cell receptor beta chains from one sample in a study of monozygotic twins with cystic fibrosis. Only in-frame clones appear in the TCRdb table, and some are missing; sequencing was by immunoSEQ multiplex PCR. The sample has 14,000 to 15,000 clones, 70% to 90% seen once; the top ten hold about 1%. The material sequenced was blood. These receptor sequences come from a boy younger than 18 with cystic fibrosis. The CDR3 runs from the conserved cysteine through the conserved F or W.

v_call	j_call	cdr3_aa
TRBV30	TRBJ2-5	CAGDRGLETQYF
TRBV27	TRBJ1-5	CASSWGGNQPQHF
TRBV6-6	TRBJ2-3	CASRPPGGHTDTQYF
TRBV7-2	TRBJ2-5	CASSLSSGGAKTQYF
TRBV18	TRBJ2-2	CASSRRGAGGTGELFF
TRBV7-9	TRBJ1-3	CASSPPIGNTIYF
TRBV27	TRBJ2-1	CASSPVAGGGYNEQFF
TRBV6-6	TRBJ2-3	CASSNPWRGNTQYF
TRBV11-2	TRBJ2-5	CASSYSGTSGALEETQYF
TRBV29-1	TRBJ1-2	CSVDIRVSRLTPGDYGYTF
TRBV7-2	TRBJ1-2	CASSSGQNYGYTF
TRBV28	TRBJ2-7	CASSPSGTQALSEQYF
TRBV5-1	TRBJ2-3	CASRSLDRGTSTDTQYF
TRBV14	TRBJ2-1	CASSQGTDYNEQFF
TRBV13	TRBJ1-1	CASSFWVGDREAFF
TRBV29-1	TRBJ2-5	CSVEPGLARETQYF
TRBV2	TRBJ2-7	CASIALAGGPDEQYF